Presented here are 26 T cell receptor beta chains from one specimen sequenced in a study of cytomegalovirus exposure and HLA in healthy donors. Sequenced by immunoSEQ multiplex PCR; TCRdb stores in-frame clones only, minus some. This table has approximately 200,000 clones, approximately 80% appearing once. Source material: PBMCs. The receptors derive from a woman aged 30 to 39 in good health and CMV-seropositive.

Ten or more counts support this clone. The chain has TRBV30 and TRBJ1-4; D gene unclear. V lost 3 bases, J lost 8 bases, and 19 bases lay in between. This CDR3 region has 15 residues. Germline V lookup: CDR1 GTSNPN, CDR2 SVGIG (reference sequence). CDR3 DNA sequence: TGTGCCTGGAGCCTAGACTCGATGCTTTCAGAAAAACTGTTTTTT. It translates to CAWSLDSMLSEKLFF.

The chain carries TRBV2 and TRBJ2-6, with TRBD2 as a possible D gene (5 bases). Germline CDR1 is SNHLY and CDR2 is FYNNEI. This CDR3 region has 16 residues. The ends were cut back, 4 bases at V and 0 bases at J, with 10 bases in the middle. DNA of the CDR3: TGTGCCAGCAGTGCGGGGAAGCGCTCTGGGGCCAACGTCCTGACTTTC. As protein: CASSAGKRSGANVLTF.

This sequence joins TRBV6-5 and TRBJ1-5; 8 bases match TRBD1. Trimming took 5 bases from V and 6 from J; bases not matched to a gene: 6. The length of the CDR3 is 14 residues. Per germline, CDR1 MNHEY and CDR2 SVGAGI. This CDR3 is CASSRRQGRQPQHF. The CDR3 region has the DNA TGTGCCAGCAGTCGCCGACAGGGGCGTCAGCCCCAGCATTTT.

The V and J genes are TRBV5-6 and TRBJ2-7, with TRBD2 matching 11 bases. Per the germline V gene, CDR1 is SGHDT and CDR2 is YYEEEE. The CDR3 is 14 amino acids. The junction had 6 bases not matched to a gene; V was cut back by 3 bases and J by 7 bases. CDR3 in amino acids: CASSSGVAGGEQYF. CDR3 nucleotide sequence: TGTGCCAGCAGCTCCGGGGTAGCGGGAGGGGAGCAGTACTTC. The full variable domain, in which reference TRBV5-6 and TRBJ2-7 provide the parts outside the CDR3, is DAGVTQSPTHLIKTRGQQVTLRCSPKSGHDTVSWYQQALGQGPQFIFQYYEEEERQRGNFPDRFSGHQFPNYSSELNVNALLLGDSALYLCASSSGVAGGEQYFGPGTRLTVT.

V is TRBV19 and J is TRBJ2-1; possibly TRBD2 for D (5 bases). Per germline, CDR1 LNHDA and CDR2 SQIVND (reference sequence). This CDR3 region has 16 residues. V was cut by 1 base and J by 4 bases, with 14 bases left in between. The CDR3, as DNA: TGTGCCAGTAGTATAGGGAGGCAGACGGTTTACAATGAGCAGTTCTTC. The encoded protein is CASSIGRQTVYNEQFF.

The CDR3 nucleotides read TGTGCCAGCAGCGGACGGGACAGGCGCACAGATACGCAGTATTTT. Protein: CASSGRDRRTDTQYF. The chain couples TRBV9 to TRBJ2-3; 8 nucleotides align to TRBD1. The CDR3 covers 15 residues. Germline assignment: CDR1 SGDLS and CDR2 YYNGEE. J gave up 1 base and V 3 bases, and 4 bases lay outside the gene matches.

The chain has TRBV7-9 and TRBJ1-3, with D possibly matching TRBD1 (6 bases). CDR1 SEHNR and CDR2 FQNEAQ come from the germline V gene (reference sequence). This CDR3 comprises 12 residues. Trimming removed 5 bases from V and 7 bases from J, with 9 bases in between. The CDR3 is CASSEGGNTIYF. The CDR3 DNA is TGTGCCAGCAGCGAGGGGGGGAACACCATATATTTT.

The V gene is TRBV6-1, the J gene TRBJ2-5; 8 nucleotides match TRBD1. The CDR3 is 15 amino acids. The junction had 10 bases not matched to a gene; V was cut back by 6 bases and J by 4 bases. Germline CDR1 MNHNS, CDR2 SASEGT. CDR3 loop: CASRGKTGVSETQYF. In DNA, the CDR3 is TGTGCCAGCAGGGGGAAGACAGGGGTATCAGAGACCCAGTACTTC.

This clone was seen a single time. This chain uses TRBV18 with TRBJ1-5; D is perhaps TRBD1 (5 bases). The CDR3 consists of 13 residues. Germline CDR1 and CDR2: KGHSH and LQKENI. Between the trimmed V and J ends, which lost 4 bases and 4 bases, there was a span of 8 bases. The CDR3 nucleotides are TGTGCCAGCTCACAGACAGAGAATCAGCCCCAGCATTTT. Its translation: CASSQTENQPQHF.

The CDR3 DNA follows: TGTGCCAGCAGCTTAGGACTAGCGGGGAACATTCAGTACTTC. Protein sequence: CASSLGLAGNIQYF. The gene calls are TRBV11-2 and TRBJ2-4; 11 bases map to TRBD2. Germline-derived CDR1 and CDR2 are SGHAT and FQNNGV. V lost 1 base and J lost 7; bases outside the gene matches: 0. This CDR3 is built from 14 residues.

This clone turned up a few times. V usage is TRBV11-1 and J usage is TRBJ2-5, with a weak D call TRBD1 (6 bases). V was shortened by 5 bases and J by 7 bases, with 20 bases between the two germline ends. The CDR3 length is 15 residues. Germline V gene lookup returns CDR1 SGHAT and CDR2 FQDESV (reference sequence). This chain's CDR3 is CASSPRQVPSGTQYF. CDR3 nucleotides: TGTGCCAGCAGCCCAAGACAGGTCCCTTCGGGGACCCAGTACTTC.

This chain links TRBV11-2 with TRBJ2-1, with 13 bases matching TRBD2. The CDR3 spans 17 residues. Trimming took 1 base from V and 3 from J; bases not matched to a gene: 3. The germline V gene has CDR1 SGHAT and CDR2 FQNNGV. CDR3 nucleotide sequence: TGTGCCAGCAGCTTAGTAAGACTAGCGGGAGGCTACAATGAGCAGTTCTTC. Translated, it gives CASSLVRLAGGYNEQFF.

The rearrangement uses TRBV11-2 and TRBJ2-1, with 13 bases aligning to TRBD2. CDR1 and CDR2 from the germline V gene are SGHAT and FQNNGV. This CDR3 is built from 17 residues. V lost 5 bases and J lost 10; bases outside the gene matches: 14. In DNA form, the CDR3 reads TGTGCCAGCAGCGGTAAGGGACTAGCGGGGCCCCAAGGGGAGCAGTTCTTC. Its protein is CASSGKGLAGPQGEQFF.

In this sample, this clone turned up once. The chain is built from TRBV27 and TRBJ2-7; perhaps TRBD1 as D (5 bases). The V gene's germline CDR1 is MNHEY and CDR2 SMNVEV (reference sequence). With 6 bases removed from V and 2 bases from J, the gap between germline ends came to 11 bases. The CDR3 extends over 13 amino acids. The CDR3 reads CASRYRSTYEQYF. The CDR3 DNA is TGTGCCAGCAGATACAGGTCCACCTACGAGCAGTACTTC.

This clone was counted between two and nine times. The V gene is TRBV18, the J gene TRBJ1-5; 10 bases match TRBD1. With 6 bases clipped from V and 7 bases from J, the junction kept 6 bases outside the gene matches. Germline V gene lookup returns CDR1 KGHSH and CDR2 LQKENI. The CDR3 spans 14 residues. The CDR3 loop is CASSPGQGLQPQHF. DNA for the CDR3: TGTGCCAGCTCGCCGGGACAGGGGCTACAGCCCCAGCATTTT.

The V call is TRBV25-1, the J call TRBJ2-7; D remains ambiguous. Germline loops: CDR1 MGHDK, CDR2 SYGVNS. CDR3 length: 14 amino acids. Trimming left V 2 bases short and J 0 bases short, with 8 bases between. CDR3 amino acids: CASSETTSSYEQYF. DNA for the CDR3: TGTGCCAGCAGTGAAACCACAAGCTCCTACGAGCAGTACTTC.

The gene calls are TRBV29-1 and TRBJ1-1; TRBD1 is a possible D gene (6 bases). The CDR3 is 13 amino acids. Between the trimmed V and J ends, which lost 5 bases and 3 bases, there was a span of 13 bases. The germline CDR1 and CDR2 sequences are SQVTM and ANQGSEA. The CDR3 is CSVQRQADTEAFF. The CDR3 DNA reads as TGCAGCGTTCAACGACAGGCCGACACTGAAGCTTTCTTT.

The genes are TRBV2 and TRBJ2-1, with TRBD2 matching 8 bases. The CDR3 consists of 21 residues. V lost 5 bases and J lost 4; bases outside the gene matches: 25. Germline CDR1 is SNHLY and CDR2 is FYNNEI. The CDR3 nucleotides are TGTGCCAGCAGTAGAGGGCGGGGGACTAGGGCTTCGGAGGGGAATTACAATGAGCAGTTCTTC. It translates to CASSRGRGTRASEGNYNEQFF. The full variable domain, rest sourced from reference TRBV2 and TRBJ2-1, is EPEVTQTPSHQVTQMGQEVILRCVPISNHLYFYWYRQILGQKVEFLVSFYNNEISEKSEIFDDQFSVERPDGSNFTLKIRSTKLEDSAMYFCASSRGRGTRASEGNYNEQFFGPGTRLTVL.

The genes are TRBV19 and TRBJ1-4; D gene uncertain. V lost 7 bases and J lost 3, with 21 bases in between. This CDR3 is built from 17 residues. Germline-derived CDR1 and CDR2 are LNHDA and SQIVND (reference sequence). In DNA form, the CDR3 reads TGTGCCAGTACCACAGTATTGGGGAGGACGCCTAATGAAAAACTGTTTTTT. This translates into CASTTVLGRTPNEKLFF.

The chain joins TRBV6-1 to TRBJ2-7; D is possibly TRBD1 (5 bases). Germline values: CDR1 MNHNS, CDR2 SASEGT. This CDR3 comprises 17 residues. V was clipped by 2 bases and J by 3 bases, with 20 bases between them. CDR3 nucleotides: TGTGCCAGCAGTGAATCTATCGGCACAGGCCTAGTCTACGAGCAGTACTTC. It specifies CASSESIGTGLVYEQYF.

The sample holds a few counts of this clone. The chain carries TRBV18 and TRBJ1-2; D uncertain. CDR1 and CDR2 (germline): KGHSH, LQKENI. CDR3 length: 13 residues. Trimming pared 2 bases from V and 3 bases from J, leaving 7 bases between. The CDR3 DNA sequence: TGTGCCAGCTCACCAGGGGAGTACTATGGCTACACCTTC. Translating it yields CASSPGEYYGYTF.

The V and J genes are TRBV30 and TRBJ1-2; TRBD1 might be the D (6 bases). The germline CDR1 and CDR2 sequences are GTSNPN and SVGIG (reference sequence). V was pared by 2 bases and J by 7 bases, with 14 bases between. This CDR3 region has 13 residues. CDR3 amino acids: CAWSSQGRGGYTF. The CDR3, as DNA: TGTGCCTGGAGTTCGCAGGGGAGAGGTGGCTACACCTTC.

The CDR3 region is CASSFMAAEAFF. The CDR3 bases are TGTGCCAGCAGCTTTATGGCAGCTGAAGCTTTCTTT. The V call is TRBV5-6, the J call TRBJ1-1; D uncertain. Germline V gene sequence: CDR1 SGHDT, CDR2 YYEEEE. With 2 bases removed from V and 6 bases from J, the gap between germline ends came to 8 bases. The CDR3 length is 12 residues.

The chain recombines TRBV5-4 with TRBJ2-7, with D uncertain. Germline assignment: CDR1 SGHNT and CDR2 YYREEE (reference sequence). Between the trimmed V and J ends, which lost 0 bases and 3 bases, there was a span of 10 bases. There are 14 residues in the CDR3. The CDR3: CASSLDATNYEQYF. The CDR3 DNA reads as TGTGCCAGCAGCTTGGATGCGACAAACTACGAGCAGTACTTC.

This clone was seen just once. Written as DNA, the CDR3 is TGCGCCAGCAGCTTGACCAAACGACAGGGTCCTAACTATGGCTACACCTTC. Encoded protein: CASSLTKRQGPNYGYTF. The chain links TRBV5-1 to TRBJ1-2; 7 nucleotides line up with TRBD1. Germline CDR1 SGHRS, CDR2 YFSETQ. The CDR3 extends over 17 amino acids. Trimming at V came to 1 base and at J to 0 bases, leaving 9 bases not matched to a gene.

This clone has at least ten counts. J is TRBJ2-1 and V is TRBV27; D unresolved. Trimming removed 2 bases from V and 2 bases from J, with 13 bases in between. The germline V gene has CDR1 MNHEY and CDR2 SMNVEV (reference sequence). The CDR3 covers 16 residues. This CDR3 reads CASSLNGGNPYNEQFF. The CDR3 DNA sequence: TGTGCCAGCAGTTTAAACGGCGGAAACCCCTACAATGAGCAGTTCTTC.